This TCR beta chain was observed in a study of CD8 T cells in Susac syndrome. Random hexamers were used to reverse transcribe the RNA input (about 0.5 to 1 ug). TCRdb analysed the immunoSEQ multiplex PCR reads with MiXCR anew, one entry per CDR3 protein. This sample has some 140,000 distinct CDR3 sequences, with roughly 94% found just once. The CDR3 is made up of 14 amino acids. V lost 0 bases to trimming and J lost 8 bases, with 12 bases between them. Germline CDR1 is SGHDT and CDR2 is YYEEEE. Sequencing was done on a sample of CD8+ T cells from PBMCs. This TCR came from a human donor with Susac syndrome. This chain joins TRBV5-6 and TRBJ2-1; D is unresolved. CDR3: CASSLGPLKDEQFF. In nucleotides, the CDR3 is TGTGCCAGCAGCTTGGGACCCCTCAAGGATGAGCAGTTCTTC.